These 25 T cell receptor beta chains came from one sample sequenced in a study of tumor and adjacent non-tumor tissue in lung cancer. The library came from three nested PCR rounds adapted from ARM-PCR protocols. MiXCR, run by TCRdb on the multiplex PCR reads, gives a single entry per CDR3 protein. The sample holds about 93,000 distinct CDR3 sequences; roughly 66% are singletons and the top ten take approximately 20%. This sample's RNA came from whole unsorted tissue. Source material: lung tumor tissue. The receptors here all came from a man aged 55 to 70 with non-small cell lung cancer.

This clonotype was counted ten times or more. The chain joins TRBV28 to TRBJ2-1; no clear D gene. CDR1 is MDHEN, CDR2 SYDVKM, per germline. The CDR3 extends over 11 amino acids. Trimming stripped 4 bases from V and 12 bases from J, with 10 bases between. The CDR3 sequence is CASSSPARQFF. CDR3 coding DNA: TGTGCCAGCAGTTCGCCCGCACGGCAGTTCTTC.

The chain combines TRBV6-2 or TRBV6-3 with TRBJ2-7, with 8 positions matching TRBD2. The V gene's germline CDR1 is MNHEY and CDR2 SVGEGT. The junction had 11 bases not matched to a gene; V was cut back by 5 bases and J by 2 bases. The CDR3 contains 16 residues. The CDR3 DNA follows: TGTGCCAGCAGTCCCGCGGATAGCGGGACCACCTACGAGCAGTACTTC. Amino acids: CASSPADSGTTYEQYF.

Of note for this clonotype: This CDR3 is missing its conserved last phenylalanine or tryptophan, likely due to a read error. No DNA is shown, since the ends of the CDR3 on it are uncertain; the CDR3 is the one TCRdb lists. The chain combines TRBV11-2 with TRBJ2-1; the table names TRBD2, a call not compared with the DNA. Including both end residues, the CDR3 is 18 amino acids long. Germline V gives CDR1 SGHAT, CDR2 FQNNGV. The CDR3 sequence is CASSFFLAGGQSYNDQLV.

In the case of this clonotype: Given a much more abundant clone one base away, this may be a read error. The chain joins TRBV7-3 to TRBJ2-1, with a weak D call TRBD1 (5 bases). This CDR3 comprises 15 residues. From germline, CDR1 is SGHTA and CDR2 FQGTGA. Deletions cut 5 bases from V and 5 bases from J, with 16 bases between. CDR3 DNA sequence: TGTGCCAGCAGCCCACAGGAGATCCCTAACAATGAGCAGTTCTTC. The encoded protein is CASSPQEIPNNEQFF.

This sequence joins TRBV6-6 and TRBJ2-3; possibly TRBD1 for D (6 bases). Trimming cost V 2 bases and J 6 bases, with 21 bases left between them. CDR3 length: 17 residues. CDR1 is MNHNY and CDR2 is SVGAGI in the germline V gene (reference sequence). The CDR3 DNA follows: TGTGCCAGCAGTTACGGTGAGGACAGTTTCAACACTGATACGCAGTATTTT. Its protein is CASSYGEDSFNTDTQYF.

This clonotype occurred many times. The gene calls are TRBV6-2 or TRBV6-3 and TRBJ1-2; 10 nucleotides line up with TRBD1. The trim removed 0 bases at V and 2 bases at J, leaving 3 bases unmatched. The CDR3 contains 16 residues. Looked up from germline, CDR1 is MNHEY and CDR2 is SVGEGT. The CDR3 DNA is TGTGCCAGCAGTTACTCTATGGGACAGGGGAACTATGGCTACACCTTC. This codes for CASSYSMGQGNYGYTF.

This clonotype was detected only a few times. V gene TRBV28 combines with J gene TRBJ1-6; unclear D gene. Trimming shortened V by 6 bases and J by 3 bases, and 12 bases separated the two germline ends. CDR1 is MDHEN and CDR2 is SYDVKM in the germline V gene. The CDR3 contains 15 residues. CDR3 sequence reads: CASRGSSGYNSPLHF. In DNA, the CDR3 is TGTGCCAGCAGGGGATCGTCGGGCTATAATTCACCCCTCCACTTT.

This clonotype showed up many times. The J gene is TRBJ1-5, the V gene TRBV7-8; D is ambiguous. Deletions cut 4 bases from V and 4 bases from J, with 14 bases between. This CDR3 region has 15 residues. In germline, CDR1 is SGHVS, CDR2 FQNEAQ. CDR3 in amino acids: CASSSATQWNQPQHF. Written as DNA, the CDR3 is TGTGCCAGCAGCTCCGCCACCCAGTGGAATCAGCCCCAGCATTTT.

Turning to this clonotype: One junction end disagrees with the germline gene, perhaps due to a read error. J is TRBJ2-3 and V is TRBV29-1, with 8 bases that match TRBD2. Per the germline V gene, CDR1 is SQVTM and CDR2 is ANQGSEA. The CDR3 length is 13 residues. The CDR3 DNA reads TGCGGCGTTACTAGCGGCAACACAGATACGCAGTATTTT. This translates into CGVTSGNTDTQYF.

The rearrangement joins TRBV7-8 to TRBJ2-1, with 7 bases that match TRBD2. The germline CDR1 and CDR2 sequences are SGHVS and FQNEAQ. The junction had 16 bases not matched to a gene; V was cut back by 5 bases and J by 12 bases. This CDR3 spans 15 amino acids. The CDR3 DNA sequence: TGTGCCAGCAGCCCTGAAGCGGGAACCACCAATTTGCAGTTCTTC. Amino acids: CASSPEAGTTNLQFF.

This clonotype was observed a few times. The chain recombines TRBV24-1 with TRBJ2-7, with 10 bases matching TRBD1. Germline loops: CDR1 KGHDR, CDR2 SFDVKD. Unmatched junction bases numbered 5, after V lost 2 bases and J lost 2 bases. The CDR3 runs 16 residues. Written as DNA, the CDR3 is TGTGCCACCAGTGATTCCTCCGGGACAGGGGCCTACGAGCAGTACTTC. Translation: CATSDSSGTGAYEQYF.

Details on this clonotype: The conserved final phenylalanine or tryptophan is absent from the CDR3, which likely points to a read error. The DNA is left out, because the CDR3 cannot be placed on it with certainty; the CDR3 is given as TCRdb lists it. The chain combines TRBV28 with TRBJ1-2. Germline V lookup: CDR1 MDHEN, CDR2 SYDVKM. The CDR3 totals 15 residues, both ends included. CDR3: CASRTSSHSYYGFTS.

In its sample, this clonotype was seen many times. The chain has TRBV12-3 or TRBV12-4 and TRBJ2-5; TRBD1 agrees at 8 bases. There are 13 residues in the CDR3. Losses at the gene ends were 6 bases for V and 4 bases for J; bases not matched to a gene: 4. This CDR3 is CASSGQGGETQYF. Written as DNA, the CDR3 is TGTGCCAGCAGCGGACAGGGCGGAGAGACCCAGTACTTC.

This clonotype was detected many times. J is TRBJ2-3 and V is TRBV5-1; D is perhaps TRBD1 (6 bases). The CDR3 runs 13 residues. Trimming removed 3 bases from V and 4 bases from J, with 9 bases in between. Germline CDR1 SGHRS, CDR2 YFSETQ. The CDR3 reads CASSYWTADTQYF. DNA of the CDR3: TGCGCCAGCAGCTACTGGACAGCAGATACGCAGTATTTT.

This clonotype was detected a few times. This may be a read error, as it is one base from a much larger clone. The genes are TRBV6-1 and TRBJ2-7; 11 nucleotides agree with TRBD2. This CDR3 comprises 14 residues. The V gene's germline CDR1 is MNHNS and CDR2 SASEGT. Unmatched junction bases numbered 6, after V lost 10 bases and J lost 1 base. CDR3 bases: TGTGCCACCAAAGGACTAGCGGGTTCCTACGAGCAGTACTTC. This encodes CATKGLAGSYEQYF.

With regard to this clonotype: Germline and junction disagree at one end, which may indicate a read error. The chain recombines TRBV7-8 with TRBJ2-1, with 10 nucleotides matching TRBD2. The CDR3 is 16 residues long. CDR1 and CDR2 (germline): SGHVS, FQNEAQ. The CDR3 loop is CASSPGTSEGINEQFF. Written as DNA, the CDR3 is TGTGCCAGCAGCCCAGGGACTAGCGAGGGCATCAATGAGCAATTCTTC.

With regard to this clonotype: The junction shows a germline mismatch at one end, possibly a read error. The genes are TRBV10-3 and TRBJ2-7, with TRBD2 matching over 12 bases. CDR1 is ENHRY, CDR2 SYGVKD, per germline. This CDR3 region has 17 residues. The CDR3 spells CAIIEERTSGNSYEQYF. The CDR3 nucleotides are TGTGCCATCATTGAGGAAAGGACTAGCGGGAACTCCTACGAGCAGTACTTC.

The rearrangement joins TRBV11-2 to TRBJ2-5; D perhaps matches TRBD2 (6 bases). Germline V gene lookup returns CDR1 SGHAT and CDR2 FQNNGV. CDR3 size: 15 residues. Here the CDR3 DNA reads TGTAACAGCAGCTTAGATCACCGGAGGGGAGAGACCCAGTACTTC. Amino acid sequence: CNSSLDHRRGETQYF. The full variable domain, completed using reference TRBV11-2 and TRBJ2-5, is EAGVAQSPRYKIIEKRQSVAFWCNPISGHATLYWYQQILGQGPKLLIQFQNNGVVDDSQLPKDRFSAERLKGVDSTLKIQPAKLEDSAVYLCNSSLDHRRGETQYFGPGTRLLVL.

The table lists this clonotype with a few counts. One base away lies a much larger clone, so this may be a sequencing read error. CDR3 DNA: TGCAGCGTTGTATATAGCGGCGTTTACAATGAGCGGTTCTTC. Amino acid sequence: CSVVYSGVYNERFF. This chain uses TRBV29-1 with TRBJ2-1; a possible D gene is TRBD2 (6 bases). CDR1 and CDR2 (germline): SQVTM, ANQGSEA. This CDR3 is 14 amino acids long.

In DNA, the CDR3 is TGTGCCAGCCACAGGGAACCGACCTACTGGCAGTACTTC. Translating it yields CASHREPTYWQYF. The V call is TRBV6-1, the J call TRBJ2-7; TRBD1 is a possible D gene (6 bases). Germline lookup yields CDR1 MNHNS and CDR2 SASEGT. The CDR3 runs to 13 residues. Deletions cut 8 bases from V and 9 bases from J, with 20 bases between.

V gene TRBV5-4 combines with J gene TRBJ2-7; 13 positions agree with TRBD2. Looked up from germline, CDR1 is SGHNT and CDR2 is YYREEE (reference sequence). CDR3 length: 16 residues. The V and J ends lost 1 base and 3 bases, in that order; junction bases with no gene match: 4. CDR3 DNA: TGTGCCAGCAGCTTGCAAGGGACTAGCGGGAACTACGAGCAGTACTTC. It specifies CASSLQGTSGNYEQYF.

In regard to this clonotype: The conserved phenylalanine or tryptophan normally closing the CDR3 is absent here, so this likely arose from a read error. It is unclear where the CDR3 begins or ends on the DNA, so no DNA is shown, and the CDR3 is as TCRdb lists it. This chain links TRBV4-2 with TRBJ1-1. Germline V gene data show CDR1 as LGHNA and CDR2 as YNFKEQ. The CDR3 length equals 14 residues, ends included. The CDR3 region is CASSRHQENTEDFI.

As concerns this clonotype: This CDR3 fails to terminate in the conserved phenylalanine or tryptophan, so it likely reflects a read error. The CDR3 loop reads CASSQDTSWNTDTQYL. Written as DNA, the CDR3 is TGCGCCAGCAGCCAAGATACTAGCTGGAACACAGATACGCAGTATTTG. The V and J genes are TRBV4-3 and TRBJ2-3; TRBD2 might be the D (6 bases). Between the trimmed V and J ends, which lost 0 bases and 2 bases, there was a span of 12 bases. Germline CDR1 is LGHNA and CDR2 is YSLEER. This CDR3 has 16 residues.

V and J are TRBV29-1 and TRBJ1-3; D unclear. Germline V gene data show CDR1 as SQVTM and CDR2 as ANQGSEA. V gave up 6 bases and J gave up 2 bases, with 8 bases separating them. The CDR3 length is 12 residues. This CDR3 reads CSVLTPGNTIYF. CDR3 sequence (DNA): TGCAGCGTCTTGACGCCTGGAAACACCATATATTTT.

This clonotype was recorded once. A much larger clonotype is one base distant, so this may be a read error. The chain has TRBV9 and TRBJ2-1; tentatively, D is TRBD2 (5 bases). The CDR3 sequence is 14 residues long. The germline V gene has CDR1 SGDLS and CDR2 YYNGEE. The CDR3 region is CASGVESSRGEQFF. The CDR3 region has the DNA TGTGCCAGCGGCGTAGAGTCGAGCCGGGGTGAGCAGTTCTTC. The entire variable domain, with the rest obtained from reference TRBV9 and TRBJ2-1, is as follows: DSGVTQTPKHLITATGQRVTLRCSPRSGDLSVYWYQQSLDQGLQFLIQYYNGEERAKGNILERFSAQQFPDLHSELNLSSLELGDSALYFCASGVESSRGEQFFGPGTRLTVL.